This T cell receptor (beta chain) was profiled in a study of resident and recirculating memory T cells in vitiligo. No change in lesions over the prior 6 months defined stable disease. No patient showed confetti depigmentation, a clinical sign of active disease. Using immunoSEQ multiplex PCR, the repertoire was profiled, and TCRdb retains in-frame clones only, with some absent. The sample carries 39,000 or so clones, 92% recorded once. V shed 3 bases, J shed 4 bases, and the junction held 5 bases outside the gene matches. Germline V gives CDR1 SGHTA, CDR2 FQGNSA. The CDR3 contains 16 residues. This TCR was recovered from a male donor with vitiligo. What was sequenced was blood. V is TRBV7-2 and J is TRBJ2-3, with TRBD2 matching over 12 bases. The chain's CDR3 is CASSFRGLAGPDTQYF. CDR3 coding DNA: TGTGCCAGCAGCTTCCGGGGACTAGCGGGCCCAGATACGCAGTATTTT.